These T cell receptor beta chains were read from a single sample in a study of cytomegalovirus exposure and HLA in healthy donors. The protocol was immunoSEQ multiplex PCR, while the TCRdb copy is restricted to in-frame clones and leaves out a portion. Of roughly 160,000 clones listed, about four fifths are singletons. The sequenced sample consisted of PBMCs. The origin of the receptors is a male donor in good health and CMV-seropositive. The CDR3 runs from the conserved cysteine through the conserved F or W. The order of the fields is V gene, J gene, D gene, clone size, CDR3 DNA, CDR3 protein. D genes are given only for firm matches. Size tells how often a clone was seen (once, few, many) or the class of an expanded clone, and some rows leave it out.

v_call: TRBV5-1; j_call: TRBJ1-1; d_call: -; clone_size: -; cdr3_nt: TGCGCCAGCAGCTTGGCCATCAACACTGAAGCTTTCTTT; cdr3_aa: CASSLAINTEAFF
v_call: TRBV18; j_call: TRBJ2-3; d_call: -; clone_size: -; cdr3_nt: TGTGCCAGCTCACCCTCGGGGGACACAGATACGCAGTATTTT; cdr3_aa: CASSPSGDTDTQYF
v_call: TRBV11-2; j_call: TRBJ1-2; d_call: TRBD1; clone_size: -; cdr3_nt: TGTGCCAGCAGCTTAGAGGCGACAGGGATCTATGGCTACACCTTC; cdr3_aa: CASSLEATGIYGYTF
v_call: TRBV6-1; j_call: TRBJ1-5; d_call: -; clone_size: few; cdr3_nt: TGTGCCAGCAAAGAAGGGAGAGGTCAGCCCCAGCATTTT; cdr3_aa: CASKEGRGQPQHF
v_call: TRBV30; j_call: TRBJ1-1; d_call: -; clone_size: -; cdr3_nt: TGTGCCTGGAGGCTTACAGGCTGGAACACTGAAGCTTTCTTT; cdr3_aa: CAWRLTGWNTEAFF
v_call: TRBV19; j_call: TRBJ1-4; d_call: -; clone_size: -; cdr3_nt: TGTGCCAGTAGTATAGCGGGTTTACCCCTGAATGAAAAACTGTTTTTT; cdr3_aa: CASSIAGLPLNEKLFF
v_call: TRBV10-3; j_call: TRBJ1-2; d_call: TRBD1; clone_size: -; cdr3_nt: TGTGCCATCAGCTATTTGTGGGACAGTGACTATGGCTACACCTTC; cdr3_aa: CAISYLWDSDYGYTF
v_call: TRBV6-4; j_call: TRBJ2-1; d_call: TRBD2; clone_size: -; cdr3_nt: TGTGCCAGCAGCCCCGGGACTAGCGGGAGGGCCTCAGTCTTC; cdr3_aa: CASSPGTSGRASVF
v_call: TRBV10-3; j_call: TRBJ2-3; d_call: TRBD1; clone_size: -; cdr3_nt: TGTGCCATCAGTGACCCGACAGGGGCTAGTACAGATACGCAGTATTTT; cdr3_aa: CAISDPTGASTDTQYF
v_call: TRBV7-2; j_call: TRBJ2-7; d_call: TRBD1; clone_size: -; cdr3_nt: TGTGCCAGCAGCCTACCGGGACAGGGATACGAGCAGTACTTC; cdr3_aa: CASSLPGQGYEQYF
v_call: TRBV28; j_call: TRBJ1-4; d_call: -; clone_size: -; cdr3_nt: TGTGCCAGCAGAGTACAGGGTAGGACTAATGAAAAACTGTTTTTT; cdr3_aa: CASRVQGRTNEKLFF
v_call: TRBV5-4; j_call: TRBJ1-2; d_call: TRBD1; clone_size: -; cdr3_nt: TGTGCCAGCCTCCCGCCAGGGGGCCCTGGCTACACCTTC; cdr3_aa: CASLPPGGPGYTF
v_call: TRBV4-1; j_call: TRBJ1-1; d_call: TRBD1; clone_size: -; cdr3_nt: TGCGCCACATGGGACAGGGGAGGCTCTGAAGCTTTCTTT; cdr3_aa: CATWDRGGSEAFF
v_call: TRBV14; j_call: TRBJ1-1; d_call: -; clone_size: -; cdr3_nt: TGTGCCAGCAGCCAACAGGGCCGGACTGAAGCTTTCTTT; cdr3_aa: CASSQQGRTEAFF
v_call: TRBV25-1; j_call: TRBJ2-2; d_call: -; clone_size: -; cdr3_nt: TGTGCCAGCAGCATAGCGGCCAGGAACACCGGGGAGCTGTTTTTT; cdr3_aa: CASSIAARNTGELFF
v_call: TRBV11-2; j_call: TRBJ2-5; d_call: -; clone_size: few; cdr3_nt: TGTGCCAGCAGCCGAGGCCTAACCCAAGAGACCCAGTACTTC; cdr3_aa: CASSRGLTQETQYF